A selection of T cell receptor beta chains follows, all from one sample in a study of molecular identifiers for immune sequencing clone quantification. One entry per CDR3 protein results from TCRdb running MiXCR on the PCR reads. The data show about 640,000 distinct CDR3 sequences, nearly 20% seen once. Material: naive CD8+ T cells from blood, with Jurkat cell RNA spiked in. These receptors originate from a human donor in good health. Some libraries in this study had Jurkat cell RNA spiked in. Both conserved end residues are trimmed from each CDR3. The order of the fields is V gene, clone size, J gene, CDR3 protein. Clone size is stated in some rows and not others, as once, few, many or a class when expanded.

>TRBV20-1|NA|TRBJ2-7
SAKAGTFYEQY
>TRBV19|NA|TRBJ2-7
ASSIDSGGDTYEQY
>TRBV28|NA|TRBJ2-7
ASTRHGLEQY
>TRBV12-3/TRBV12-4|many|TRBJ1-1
ASSQGRFAEAF
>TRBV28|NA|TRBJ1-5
ASRPGGGGVQPQH
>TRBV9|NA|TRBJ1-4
ASSPGGGPREKLF
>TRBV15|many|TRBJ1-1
ATSRGLRELGTEAF
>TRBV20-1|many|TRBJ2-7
SAPYRDRPH
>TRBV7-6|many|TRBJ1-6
ASSLYEPGLSLHSPLH
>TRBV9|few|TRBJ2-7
ASSVGRGAYEQY
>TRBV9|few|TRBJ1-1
ASSVGRDLNTEAF
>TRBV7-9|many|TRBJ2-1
ASSLPVPGVGPYNEQF
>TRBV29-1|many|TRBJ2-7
SPGLGQYEQY
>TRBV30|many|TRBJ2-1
AWSAGRQF
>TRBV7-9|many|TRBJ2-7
ASSPPGAYEQY
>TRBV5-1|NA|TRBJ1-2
ASSSDRDLHYGYT
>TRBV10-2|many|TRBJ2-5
ASSDGRTAGQY
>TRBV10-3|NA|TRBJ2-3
ANWDRSTDTQY
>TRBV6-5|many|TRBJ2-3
ASSYHVPGPTDTQY
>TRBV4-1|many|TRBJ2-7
ASSLNREYEQY
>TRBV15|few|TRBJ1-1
ATSRPLRQGRYGTEAF
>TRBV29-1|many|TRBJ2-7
SVLPNGAYYEQY
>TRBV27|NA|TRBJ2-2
ASKGGGHRELF
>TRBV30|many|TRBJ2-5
AWSVLGETQY
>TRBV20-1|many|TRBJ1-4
SARDDSLNEKLF
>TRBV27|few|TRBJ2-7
ASRHLNTYEQY
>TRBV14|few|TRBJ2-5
ASSQDMWGRGETQY
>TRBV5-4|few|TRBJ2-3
ASSLFQGLTDTQY
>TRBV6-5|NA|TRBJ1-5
ASSYTPAQPQH
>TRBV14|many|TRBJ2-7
ASSHDSGTGVLSYEQY
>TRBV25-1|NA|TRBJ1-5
ASSSARGPSNQPQH
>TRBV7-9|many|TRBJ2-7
ASSSSFSGDYEQY
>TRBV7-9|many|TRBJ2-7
ASSLAQEYEQY
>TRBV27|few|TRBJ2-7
ASSFKATYEQY
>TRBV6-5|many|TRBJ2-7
ASSYAGQGSTEQY
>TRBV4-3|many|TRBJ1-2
ASSQDYGGHGYGYT
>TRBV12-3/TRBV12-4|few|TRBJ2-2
ASENLGSGELF
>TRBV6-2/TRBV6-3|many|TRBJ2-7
ASSYLGRGSSYEQY
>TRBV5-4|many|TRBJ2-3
ASNYLAGGPADTQY
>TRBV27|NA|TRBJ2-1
ASSLSAHPGGSSYNEQF
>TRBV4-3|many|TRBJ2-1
ASSHRRTGSYNEQF
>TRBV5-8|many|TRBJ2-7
ASSPHPLAPEQY
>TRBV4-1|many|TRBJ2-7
ASSQVRGTYEQY
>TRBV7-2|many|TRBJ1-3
ASSPIITGNTIY
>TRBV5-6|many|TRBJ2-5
ASSSYGQQETQY
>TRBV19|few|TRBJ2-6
ASSQGARSGANVLT
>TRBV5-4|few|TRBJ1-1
ASSLYDFLTNTEAF
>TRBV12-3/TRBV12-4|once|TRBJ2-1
ASSYSSGRADEQF
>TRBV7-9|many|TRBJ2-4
ASSPGTVFDIQY
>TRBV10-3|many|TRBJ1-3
AISVGGGNTIY
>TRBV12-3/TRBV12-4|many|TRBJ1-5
ASSFVAAPIYSNQPQH
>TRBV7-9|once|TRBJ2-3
ASSLVNWGLGTDTRY
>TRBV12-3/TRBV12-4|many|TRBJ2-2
ASSLIPPLGGELF
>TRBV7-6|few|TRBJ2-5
ASSLTSGRVPVLVKTQY
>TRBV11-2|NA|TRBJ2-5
ASSLGNLRTVQETQY